This T cell receptor beta chain is from a study of blood T cell repertoires in COVID-19. The data were produced by immunoSEQ multiplex PCR, yet TCRdb's version contains in-frame clones alone and is incomplete. The sample shows over 200,000 clones, around 85% of them seen only once. Germline CDR1 is SGDLS and CDR2 is YYNGEE. The CDR3 runs to 17 residues. Trimming took 0 bases from V and 3 from J, leaving 16 bases between them. The gene calls are TRBV9 and TRBJ2-1; possible D gene TRBD1, 5 bases. This TCR derives from a man aged 35-49 years who had recovered from COVID-19. What was sequenced was PBMCs or T cells enriched from blood (not recorded which). The CDR3 DNA reads TGTGCCAGCAGCGTAGCCTATAACCAGGGCTTCTACAATGAGCAGTTCTTC. Residues: CASSVAYNQGFYNEQFF.